This T cell receptor beta chain came from a study of T cells after yellow fever vaccination. As for the study in general: SMART-Seq v4 Ultra Low Input served to prepare low-cell-number fractions.

Per the germline V gene, CDR1 is DFQATT and CDR2 is SNEGSKA (reference sequence). There are 14 residues in the CDR3. V gave up 3 bases and J gave up 0 bases, with 12 bases separating them. From the 5' RACE reads, TCRdb called clonotypes with MiXCR, one entry per CDR3 protein. The sample consists of around 590,000 distinct CDR3 sequences, 10% to 15% of them appearing once. The source material was PBMCs, sampled on the day of the yellow fever booster vaccination. The chain is built from TRBV20-1 and TRBJ2-7; D not resolved. The sequence was obtained from a young man who received the YFV17D yellow fever vaccine. CDR3 coding DNA: TGCAGTGCTAGCGGGTACTCCCTCTCCTACGAGCAGTACTTC. Translating gives CSASGYSLSYEQYF.